Following are 29 T cell receptor beta chains from one sample sequenced in a study of vaccination and CD4 T cells after COVID-19. No antigen has been identified for these receptors. The sample's treatment: roughly 11-day PBMC culture with coronavirus spike peptide pools or control peptides (ViraFEST assay). The Oncomine TCR Beta short-read assay was applied to DNA of cultured CD4+ T cells. TCRdb reprocessed the PCR reads via MiXCR and lists one record per CDR3 protein. The table includes about 20,000 distinct CDR3 sequences, 53% detected once. Source: CD4+ T cells from blood, cultured in vitro, taken before SARS-CoV-2 vaccination. These receptor sequences come from a human donor who had recovered from COVID-19.

This chain uses TRBV14 with TRBJ2-3; D remains unclear. Deletions cut 1 base from V and 5 bases from J, with 7 bases between. The germline gives CDR1 SGHDN, CDR2 FVKESK. CDR3 size: 13 residues. The CDR3 is CASSQVRVDTQYF. In nucleotides, the CDR3 is TGTGCCAGCAGCCAAGTTCGCGTAGATACGCAGTATTTT.

The rearrangement joins TRBV11-2 to TRBJ2-4; tentative D call: TRBD2 (5 bases). V was trimmed by 5 bases and J by 8 bases, leaving 16 bases between them. This CDR3 contains 14 residues. The germline CDR1 and CDR2 sequences are SGHAT and FQNNGV. The CDR3 DNA reads as TGTGCCAGCAGCCCAGGACTCCAAAGGGACATTCAGTACTTC. Amino acids: CASSPGLQRDIQYF.

This clonotype was detected only a few times. One end of the junction does not line up with germline, which may come from a read error. The genes are TRBV20-1 and TRBJ1-4; D call uncertain. CDR1 and CDR2 (germline): DFQATT, SNEGSKA (reference sequence). CDR3 length: 11 amino acids. The CDR3 DNA is TGCAGTGCTGATCGGAATGAGAAACTGTTTTTT. It codes for CSADRNEKLFF.

This clonotype was found once. This sequence joins TRBV2 and TRBJ1-2, with D hard to call. The V gene lost 2 bases and the J gene lost 7 bases, with 29 bases spanning the gap. Looked up from germline, CDR1 is SNHLY and CDR2 is FYNNEI. The CDR3 covers 19 residues. CDR3 in DNA: TGTGCCAGCAGTGAACCACTAATGGGAGAGACAAGGGATGGCTTTGGCTACACCTTC. As protein: CASSEPLMGETRDGFGYTF.

This clonotype was seen more than once but under ten times. The CDR3 DNA reads as TGCAGTGCTAGAGATCAGGGCCGAGGGGAAGCTTTCTTT. The encoded protein is CSARDQGRGEAFF. This chain uses TRBV20-1 with TRBJ1-1; weak D call: TRBD1 (5 bases). Germline CDR1 is DFQATT and CDR2 is SNEGSKA (reference sequence). The CDR3 length is 13 residues. Deletions cut 0 bases from V and 8 bases from J, with 13 bases between.

The rearrangement joins TRBV7-9 to TRBJ1-4; D is unclear. The CDR3 has 14 amino acids. With 0 bases removed from V and 2 bases from J, the gap between germline ends came to 4 bases. Germline V CDR1 and CDR2: SEHNR, FQNEAQ (reference sequence). Here the CDR3 reads CASSLAGTNEKLFF. In nucleotides, the CDR3 is TGTGCCAGCAGCTTAGCGGGGACTAATGAAAAACTGTTTTTT.

The V gene is TRBV5-1, the J gene TRBJ1-1, with 9 positions matching TRBD1. Germline V lookup: CDR1 SGHRS, CDR2 YFSETQ. V gave up 1 base and J gave up 4 bases; unmatched junction bases: 5. This CDR3 contains 15 residues. This chain's CDR3 is CASSLTGGKSTEAFF. CDR3 nucleotides: TGCGCCAGCAGCTTGACAGGGGGCAAGAGCACTGAAGCTTTCTTT.

The chain recombines TRBV7-9 with TRBJ2-3, with 7 bases matching TRBD2. Trimming at V came to 4 bases and at J to 1 base, leaving 11 bases not matched to a gene. Germline assignment: CDR1 SEHNR and CDR2 FQNEAQ (reference sequence). The CDR3 is made up of 17 amino acids. In DNA, the CDR3 is TGTGCCAGCAGCTCCGGGTCCAGCGGGACGGGCACAGATACGCAGTATTTT. Translated: CASSSGSSGTGTDTQYF. The variable domain in full, with the rest retrieved from reference TRBV7-9 and TRBJ2-3, is DTGVSQNPRHKITKRGQNVTFRCDPISEHNRLYWYRQTLGQGPEFLTYFQNEAQLEKSRLLSDRFSAERPKGSFSTLEIQRTEQGDSAMYLCASSSGSSGTGTDTQYFGPGTRLTVL.

The rearrangement uses TRBV7-3 and TRBJ2-1; D possibly corresponds to TRBD1 (5 bases). This CDR3 has 15 amino acids. Trimming cost V 4 bases and J 4 bases, with 14 bases left between them. The germline V gene has CDR1 SGHTA and CDR2 FQGTGA. The CDR3, as DNA: TGTGCCAGCAGCTCCACCCCCTCAGGGTACAATGAGCAGTTCTTC. Translating gives CASSSTPSGYNEQFF.

This clonotype was seen just once. The CDR3 loop is CASSRDRWNTEAFF. As DNA, the CDR3 is TGTGCCAGCAGCCGGGACAGGTGGAACACTGAAGCTTTCTTT. V and J are TRBV7-3 and TRBJ1-1; TRBD1 aligns across 8 bases. The junction had 3 bases not matched to a gene; V was cut back by 5 bases and J by 1 base. Germline V gene data show CDR1 as SGHTA and CDR2 as FQGTGA. The CDR3 runs 14 residues.

The CDR3 DNA follows: TGCAGTGCTAGAGATCCGGGCGCTAACTATGGCTACACCTTC. Its protein is CSARDPGANYGYTF. V usage is TRBV20-1 and J usage is TRBJ1-2; the D is unclear. This CDR3 is built from 14 residues. The germline CDR1 and CDR2 sequences are DFQATT and SNEGSKA (reference sequence). Trimming shortened V by 0 bases and J by 0 bases, and 8 bases separated the two germline ends.

The rearrangement uses TRBV19 and TRBJ2-5, with TRBD2 matching 9 bases. Germline-derived CDR1 and CDR2 are LNHDA and SQIVND (reference sequence). The ends lost 4 bases at V and 0 bases at J; junction bases unmatched: 9. The CDR3 loop spans 17 amino acids. CDR3 region: CASSTPTSGGDQETQYF. DNA of the CDR3: TGTGCCAGTAGTACCCCGACTAGCGGAGGGGACCAAGAGACCCAGTACTTC.

This chain links TRBV20-1 with TRBJ2-1; D is possibly TRBD2 (5 bases). With 7 bases removed from V and 4 bases from J, the gap between germline ends came to 17 bases. Per germline, CDR1 DFQATT and CDR2 SNEGSKA (reference sequence). The CDR3 runs 14 residues. This chain's CDR3 is CSVLGILVYNEQFF. CDR3 nucleotide sequence: TGCAGTGTTCTCGGGATACTGGTATACAATGAGCAGTTCTTC.

The V call is TRBV6-1, the J call TRBJ2-7; 16 bases are shared with TRBD2. Germline V lookup: CDR1 MNHNS, CDR2 SASEGT. There are 21 residues in the CDR3. V lost 2 bases to trimming and J lost 5 bases; unmatched junction nucleotides: 18. The CDR3 is CASSERWGLAGGPIVRDEQYF. The DNA for the CDR3 is TGTGCCAGCAGTGAAAGGTGGGGACTAGCGGGAGGGCCCATAGTACGTGACGAGCAGTACTTC.

This clonotype occurred a few times. The chain uses TRBV7-2 and TRBJ1-4; 7 positions match TRBD1. The V segment lost 5 bases and the J segment 8 bases; nucleotides outside the gene matches: 14. CDR1 and CDR2 from the germline V gene are SGHTA and FQGNSA. The CDR3 has 16 amino acids. Written as DNA, the CDR3 is TGTGCCAGCAGCGCAAGGAGACAGGGACAAGGGGAAAAACTGTTTTTT. It specifies CASSARRQGQGEKLFF.

V usage is TRBV20-1 and J usage is TRBJ2-7; 7 bases are a match to TRBD2. Per germline, CDR1 DFQATT and CDR2 SNEGSKA (reference sequence). The CDR3 spans 15 residues. The junction had 10 bases not matched to a gene; V was cut back by 5 bases and J by 0 bases. DNA for the CDR3: TGCAGTGCTTCTACGGGAGGAACAATCTCCTACGAGCAGTACTTC. As protein: CSASTGGTISYEQYF.

The J gene is TRBJ2-1, the V gene TRBV12-3 or TRBV12-4, with TRBD2 matching over 10 bases. The CDR3 loop spans 16 amino acids. V shed 7 bases and J 8 bases; nucleotides not matched to a gene: 14. CDR3 protein: CASNWASASGSDEQFF. CDR3 DNA: TGTGCCAGCAATTGGGCGTCGGCTAGCGGGAGCGATGAGCAGTTCTTC.

This clonotype was detected once. V gene TRBV25-1 combines with J gene TRBJ1-1; the D gene is possibly TRBD1 (5 bases). Germline loops: CDR1 MGHDK, CDR2 SYGVNS. Trimming shortened V by 2 bases and J by 3 bases, and 10 bases separated the two germline ends. The CDR3 totals 14 residues. The CDR3 loop is CASSEPGSDTEAFF. Written as DNA, the CDR3 is TGTGCCAGCAGTGAACCAGGGTCGGACACTGAAGCTTTCTTT.

V usage is TRBV27 and J usage is TRBJ2-2; 8 bases fit TRBD1. Germline CDR1 and CDR2: MNHEY and SMNVEV (reference sequence). The CDR3 has 17 residues. V was clipped by 3 bases and J by 1 base; unmatched bases: 7. CDR3 nucleotide sequence: TGTGCCAGCAGTTTTTCGGTCGGGACAGGGAACACCGGGGAGCTGTTTTTT. Protein product: CASSFSVGTGNTGELFF.

V usage is TRBV2 and J usage is TRBJ2-7; perhaps TRBD1 as D (6 bases). Germline V gives CDR1 SNHLY, CDR2 FYNNEI. V was cut by 3 bases and J by 1 base, with 16 bases left in between. There are 16 residues in the CDR3. CDR3 in amino acids: CASSDPGTLLSYEQYF. CDR3 DNA sequence: TGTGCCAGCAGTGATCCCGGGACACTCCTTTCCTACGAGCAGTACTTC.

V and J are TRBV6-1 and TRBJ1-5; no definite D call. The V end was cut by 5 bases, the J end by 5 bases, with 10 bases between. The CDR3 loop spans 13 amino acids. Germline loops: CDR1 MNHNS, CDR2 SASEGT. CDR3 protein: CASSRAIDQPQHF. In DNA form, the CDR3 reads TGTGCCAGCAGTCGGGCTATTGATCAGCCCCAGCATTTT.

V gene TRBV6-1 combines with J gene TRBJ2-1; D is tentatively TRBD1 or TRBD2 (5 bases each). The germline CDR1 and CDR2 sequences are MNHNS and SASEGT. This CDR3 contains 13 residues. V was pared by 5 bases and J by 4 bases, with 9 bases between. CDR3 in amino acids: CASSRDRYNEQFF. The CDR3 DNA follows: TGTGCCAGCAGTCGGGACCGGTACAATGAGCAGTTCTTC.

This sequence joins TRBV27 and TRBJ2-7; 9 bases map to TRBD1. CDR3 length: 16 amino acids. The junction had 11 bases not matched to a gene; V was cut back by 3 bases and J by 5 bases. Per the germline V gene, CDR1 is MNHEY and CDR2 is SMNVEV (reference sequence). The CDR3 protein is CASSFSLPGQGNEQYF. The CDR3 region has the DNA TGTGCCAGCAGTTTTTCACTACCCGGACAGGGGAACGAGCAGTACTTC.

This chain connects TRBV6-1 to TRBJ2-1; the match to TRBD2 covers 14 bases. CDR1 and CDR2 from the germline V gene are MNHNS and SASEGT. There are 20 residues in the CDR3. V lost 0 bases to trimming and J lost 5 bases; unmatched junction nucleotides: 12. CDR3 loop: CASSEAYRLAGGYRDNEQFF. The CDR3 region has the DNA TGTGCCAGCAGTGAAGCTTACCGACTAGCGGGAGGGTATAGGGACAATGAGCAGTTCTTC.

The rearrangement uses TRBV10-3 and TRBJ2-6; 8 bases line up with TRBD1. In germline, CDR1 is ENHRY, CDR2 SYGVKD. Trimming removed 10 bases from V and 0 bases from J; junction bases left unmatched: 17. CDR3 length: 19 residues. The CDR3 is CATTRGPTGDLSGANVLTF. CDR3 bases: TGTGCCACCACACGGGGCCCGACAGGGGACCTCTCTGGGGCCAACGTCCTGACTTTC.

This clonotype was seen once. The chain carries TRBV6-1 and TRBJ1-2; D uncertain. Trimming took off 7 bases at V and 4 bases at J, with 10 bases between the two ends. The CDR3 runs to 12 residues. Germline CDR1 MNHNS, CDR2 SASEGT. The CDR3 DNA is TGTGCCAGCATCTCAGAAATCTATGGCTACACCTTC. Translating gives CASISEIYGYTF.

The chain has TRBV7-9 and TRBJ2-3; D is undetermined. CDR3 length equals 12 residues. Trimming stripped 6 bases from V and 4 bases from J, with 8 bases between. Germline CDR1 reads SEHNR; CDR2 reads FQNEAQ (reference sequence). The CDR3 DNA follows: TGTGCCAGCAGGGCGACTTCAGATACGCAGTATTTT. The encoded protein is CASRATSDTQYF.

This rearrangement joins TRBV19 to TRBJ2-1, with 8 bases lining up with TRBD2. The CDR3 contains 16 residues. The germline gives CDR1 LNHDA, CDR2 SQIVND (reference sequence). Unmatched junction bases numbered 6, after V lost 5 bases and J lost 0 bases. CDR3 in DNA: TGTGCCAGTAGTCCCATAGCGGGGAACTCCTACAATGAGCAGTTCTTC. The encoded protein is CASSPIAGNSYNEQFF.

This clonotype was seen more than once but under ten times. This sequence joins TRBV24-1 and TRBJ2-2, with 10 bases lining up with TRBD2. There are 19 residues in the CDR3. V shed 5 bases and J 0 bases; nucleotides not matched to a gene: 11. Germline loops: CDR1 KGHDR, CDR2 SFDVKD. DNA of the CDR3: TGTGCCACCAGTGCTCGGGCTAGCGGGAGACCGGCGAACACCGGGGAGCTGTTTTTT. Amino acid sequence: CATSARASGRPANTGELFF.